This T cell receptor beta chain is drawn from a study of PD-1 blockade in classical Hodgkin lymphoma. Study conclusions and caveats: The study reported lower baseline TCR diversity in newly diagnosed patients than in healthy donors. Partial responders and progressors had significantly lower baseline TCR diversity.

This clone was detected only once. What it binds is unknown. Each of the patients experienced relapse following autologous stem cell transplantation, and their brentuximab vedotin exposure differed. Thawed PBMCs were the source of CD4+ T cells, purified by magnetic negative selection. Using immunoSEQ multiplex PCR, the repertoire was profiled, and TCRdb retains in-frame clones only, with some absent. The data show about 7,600 clones, 80% seen once. The CDR3 is made up of 16 amino acids. V was pared by 7 bases and J by 0 bases, with 17 bases between. The germline V gene encodes CDR1 SGDLS and CDR2 YYNGEE.

This TCR derives from a human donor with classical Hodgkin lymphoma. This sequence joins TRBV9 and TRBJ2-1, with D tentatively TRBD1 or TRBD2 (5 bases each). This material consisted of CD4+ T cells from blood, taken at baseline. The CDR3, as DNA: TGTGCCAGCGGCGACCCGGGACGGAGCTCCTACAATGAGCAGTTCTTC. Translated: CASGDPGRSSYNEQFF.